This T cell receptor beta chain was captured in a study of blood T cell repertoires in COVID-19 (dated by TCRdb to about 2020). At the level of the whole study: Collaborator samples came from the United States, Italy and Spain and covered acute and convalescent phases of COVID-19. The material from the prospective study consisted of cDNA or gDNA derived from T cells, B-cell-depleted T cells, or PBMCs. Deeply sampled blood TCRbeta repertoires from subjects exposed to, actively infected with, or recovered from COVID-19 were included in the dataset. The repertoires were made available in a free public database intended to serve as a resource for research on the immune response to SARS-CoV-2. The samples were drawn from two sources: the first 160 participants of the ongoing ImmuneRACE study, and over 950 subjects contributed by 6 global collaborators. Sample metadata almost always included a de-identified subject ID, COVID-19 status, age in years and sex. Where available, HLA class I and class II types were obtained from metadata supplied by the sample provider rather than from assay-based typing. The research as a whole found: How much clinical and demographic metadata was included differed by source and by participant, and the metadata was provided uncurated.

Germline trimming amounts to 5 bases on V and 0 bases on J, with 5 as the count of junction bases outside the gene matches. CDR1 and CDR2, per the germline V gene, are MNHEY and SVGAGI. The CDR3 starts with the cysteine, ends with the phenylalanine, and has 15 residues. The read is trimmed to its CDR3 DNA, 45 bases read in frame from base 1. Note on this clone: It lacks a known antigen. Nothing much larger sits one base from this clone, and base qualities are not available.

Each collaborating institution followed its own protocols to collect whole blood in K2EDTA tubes. For TCRbeta analysis, collaborator samples were shipped as frozen whole blood, as isolated PBMCs, or as DNA extracted from either sample type. The immunoSEQ Assay, a bias-controlled multiplex PCR, was used to amplify TCRbeta CDR3 regions from genomic DNA. The published analysis was carried out like this. The number of nucleated cells in each sample was estimated from the amplification of reference gene primers within the assay. Sequence reads were collapsed and filtered to measure the absolute abundance of every unique TCRbeta CDR3 rearrangement. Productive Simpson clonality was computed per sample as the square root of Simpson's diversity index over productive rearrangements. In its TCRdb copy, this immuneACCESS table keeps in-frame sequences only and misses some clones. Where compared with another copy, unresolved V genes explain less than half of these, and the others have no known cause. For V, J and clone size, that table is used; D and trimming come from the DNA. The sample profile shows 200,000 to 250,000 clones; 86% of them were found once. The top ten clones comprise around 12% of the sample.

This clonotype was sampled from an older man with acute or convalescent COVID-19. The sequencing input was peripheral blood. The chain employs TRBV6-5 and TRBJ2-3; 7 central nucleotides agree with TRBD1. The CDR3 is CASSTLQGSTDTQYF. The DNA is TGTGCCAGCAGTACTTTACAGGGGAGCACAGATACGCAGTATTTT.